Shown below are 24 T cell receptor beta chains from a single sample sequenced in a study of blood T cell repertoires in COVID-19. Data came from immunoSEQ multiplex PCR; TCRdb stores just in-frame clones and leaves some out. The data contain a few hundred thousand clones, approximately 85% of them singletons. Specimen: PBMCs or T cells enriched from blood (not recorded which). The receptors here all came from a woman aged 45-65 years who had been exposed to COVID-19.

The rearrangement joins TRBV5-4 to TRBJ1-1; maybe TRBD1 (5 bases). This CDR3 spans 15 amino acids. Germline V gives CDR1 SGHNT, CDR2 YYREEE (reference sequence). Deletions cut 4 bases from V and 3 bases from J, with 16 bases between. Here the CDR3 DNA reads TGTGCCAGCAGCCCCCTCAGGGCAGGCGACACTGAAGCTTTCTTT. Translated: CASSPLRAGDTEAFF.

This chain uses TRBV9 with TRBJ1-1; no definite D call. This CDR3 spans 14 amino acids. V lost 4 bases, J lost 2 bases, and 12 bases lay in between. Germline V gene lookup returns CDR1 SGDLS and CDR2 YYNGEE. The CDR3 bases are TGTGCCAGCAGCCCGAAACTCCTTAACACTGAAGCTTTCTTT. It translates to CASSPKLLNTEAFF.

The CDR3 spells CASSPVGPEETQYF. The CDR3 bases are TGTGCCAGCAGCCCGGTGGGGCCGGAAGAGACCCAGTACTTC. This chain joins TRBV5-4 and TRBJ2-5; D possibly corresponds to TRBD1 (5 bases). The CDR3 consists of 14 residues. Germline CDR1 is SGHNT and CDR2 is YYREEE (reference sequence). The V gene lost 4 bases and the J gene lost 3 bases, with 13 bases spanning the gap. The full variable domain, in which reference TRBV5-4 and TRBJ2-5 provide the parts outside the CDR3, is ETGVTQSPTHLIKTRGQQVTLRCSSQSGHNTVSWYQQALGQGPQFIFQYYREEENGRGNFPPRFSGLQFPNYSSELNVNALELDDSALYLCASSPVGPEETQYFGPGTRLLVL.

The rearrangement links TRBV7-2 to TRBJ2-5; D gene unclear. Trimming removed 5 bases at V and 4 bases at J, with 20 bases between. The germline V gene has CDR1 SGHTA and CDR2 FQGNSA. This CDR3 spans 16 amino acids. Here the CDR3 reads CASSLNGAPRPETQYF. CDR3 DNA: TGTGCCAGCAGCCTCAACGGAGCCCCACGCCCAGAGACCCAGTACTTC.

The chain couples TRBV11-2 to TRBJ2-3, with D perhaps TRBD2 (5 bases). The V and J ends lost 2 bases and 6 bases respectively, with 21 bases between them. Germline-derived CDR1 and CDR2 are SGHAT and FQNNGV. The CDR3 has 17 amino acids. This CDR3 reads CASSLRAESGVYDTQYF. The CDR3 DNA follows: TGTGCCAGCAGCTTACGGGCGGAGAGCGGTGTGTACGATACGCAGTATTTT.

Worth noting for this clone: A read error may account for a junction end that differs from germline. This sequence joins TRBV19 and TRBJ1-1; no clear D. CDR1 and CDR2 (germline): LNHDA, SQIVND (reference sequence). The CDR3 is 13 amino acids. The CDR3 DNA reads as TGTGCCTGTAGTGAAGCCCGGAACACTGAAGCTTTCTTT. Translated, it gives CACSEARNTEAFF.

The rearrangement links TRBV29-1 to TRBJ1-1; D is uncertain. The CDR3 contains 12 residues. Trimming removed 8 bases from V and 7 bases from J, with 17 bases in between. The germline gives CDR1 SQVTM, CDR2 ANQGSEA. The CDR3 DNA follows: TGCAGCACGCGGCGGGAGGCCGGTGAAGCTTTCTTT. Amino acids: CSTRREAGEAFF.

The chain recombines TRBV4-2 with TRBJ2-7, with TRBD2 matching 11 bases. The CDR3 has 14 amino acids. Germline trimming cut 4 bases from V and 7 bases from J; bases unmatched to any gene: 6. Per the germline V gene, CDR1 is LGHNA and CDR2 is YNFKEQ. CDR3 protein: CASSPGTSGFEQYF. CDR3 nucleotide sequence: TGTGCCAGCAGCCCCGGGACTAGCGGATTTGAGCAGTACTTC.

J is TRBJ1-5 and V is TRBV2; the match to TRBD1 covers 8 bases. This CDR3 is 17 amino acids long. V shed 2 bases and J 6 bases; nucleotides not matched to a gene: 12. Germline CDR1 and CDR2: SNHLY and FYNNEI. This chain's CDR3 is CASSELGTGRLAQPQHF. The CDR3 coding sequence is TGTGCCAGCAGTGAACTCGGGACAGGCAGGTTGGCTCAGCCCCAGCATTTT.

The J gene is TRBJ2-5, the V gene TRBV25-1, with 15 bases lining up with TRBD2. Per the germline V gene, CDR1 is MGHDK and CDR2 is SYGVNS. V lost 3 bases to trimming and J lost 5 bases; unmatched junction nucleotides: 10. CDR3 length equals 18 residues. The CDR3 sequence: CASSDSGLAGGMGETQYF. The CDR3 nucleotides are TGTGCCAGCAGTGATTCCGGACTAGCGGGGGGGATGGGGGAGACCCAGTACTTC.

J is TRBJ1-2 and V is TRBV29-1; D is unresolved. Trimming removed 3 bases at V and 6 bases at J, with 11 bases between. This CDR3 contains 12 residues. Looked up from germline, CDR1 is SQVTM and CDR2 is ANQGSEA. The CDR3 reads CSVEGGINGYTF. CDR3 nucleotide sequence: TGCAGCGTTGAGGGAGGAATCAATGGCTACACCTTC.

The V and J genes are TRBV4-3 and TRBJ2-7, with 11 bases fitting TRBD2. The CDR3 is 15 residues long. Trimming at V came to 1 base and at J to 2 bases, leaving 1 base not matched to a gene. CDR1 and CDR2 from the germline V gene are LGHNA and YSLEER. The CDR3 is CASSQATSGTYEQYF. The DNA for the CDR3 is TGCGCCAGCAGCCAAGCGACTAGCGGGACCTACGAGCAGTACTTC.

CDR3 sequence reads: CASSLSGVSGGEQFF. As DNA, the CDR3 is TGTGCCAGCAGCCTTAGCGGGGTCTCCGGGGGTGAGCAGTTCTTC. The chain joins TRBV13 to TRBJ2-1; 8 nucleotides line up with TRBD2. This CDR3 is built from 15 residues. CDR1 and CDR2 from the germline V gene are PRHDT and FYEKMQ (reference sequence). After removal of 5 bases from V and 9 bases from J, the junction contained 12 bases not matched to a gene.

V usage is TRBV2 and J usage is TRBJ2-6; 7 bases fit TRBD1. V lost 5 bases to trimming and J lost 4 bases; unmatched junction nucleotides: 5. This CDR3 comprises 15 residues. From germline, CDR1 is SNHLY and CDR2 FYNNEI. The CDR3 nucleotides are TGTGCCAGCAGTAAGGGACAGCCCGGGGCCAACGTCCTGACTTTC. Protein product: CASSKGQPGANVLTF.

This chain connects TRBV10-2 to TRBJ2-2; tentative D call: TRBD2 (6 bases). V lost 7 bases and J lost 4, with 19 bases in between. The V gene's germline CDR1 is WSHSY and CDR2 SAAADI. This CDR3 region has 16 residues. CDR3 in DNA: TGCGCCAGCACCCCCGGACTGGGACTGCCCACCGGGGAGCTGTTTTTT. Its protein product is CASTPGLGLPTGELFF.

J is TRBJ1-6 and V is TRBV2, with D maybe TRBD1 (5 bases). Germline loops: CDR1 SNHLY, CDR2 FYNNEI. Trimming removed 6 bases from V and 9 bases from J, with 15 bases in between. The CDR3 is 14 residues long. CDR3 protein: CASRDQGHTSPLHF. CDR3 DNA: TGTGCCAGCAGGGACCAGGGCCACACTTCACCCCTCCACTTT.

This chain connects TRBV18 to TRBJ2-7; D is ambiguous. Germline CDR1 reads KGHSH; CDR2 reads LQKENI. V lost 5 bases and J lost 4, with 9 bases in between. This CDR3 comprises 12 residues. DNA of the CDR3: TGTGCCAGCTCAGACACCCAATACGAGCAGTACTTC. Amino acids: CASSDTQYEQYF.

V gene TRBV7-9 combines with J gene TRBJ1-2; TRBD1 matches at 7 bases. Unmatched junction bases numbered 13, after V lost 1 base and J lost 8 bases. This CDR3 comprises 16 residues. Germline V CDR1 and CDR2: SEHNR, FQNEAQ (reference sequence). The CDR3 DNA reads as TGTGCCAGCAGCTTAGGTGGGAAGGGGGCGACGAGCGGCTACACCTTC. Amino acids: CASSLGGKGATSGYTF.

V gene TRBV7-8 combines with J gene TRBJ1-1; D is perhaps TRBD1 (5 bases). With 5 bases removed from V and 1 base from J, the gap between germline ends came to 8 bases. The germline V gene encodes CDR1 SGHVS and CDR2 FQNEAQ. The CDR3 totals 13 residues. DNA of the CDR3: TGTGCCAGCAGCCGGGACTCGAACACTGAAGCTTTCTTT. Translating gives CASSRDSNTEAFF.

This sequence joins TRBV4-2 and TRBJ2-5; 8 bases are shared with TRBD2. The CDR3 sequence is 17 residues long. CDR1 is LGHNA, CDR2 YNFKEQ, per germline. The V and J ends lost 0 bases and 2 bases, in that order; junction bases with no gene match: 8. The CDR3 loop is CASSQEGGTRGQETQYF. CDR3 DNA sequence: TGTGCCAGCAGCCAAGAAGGTGGGACTAGAGGTCAAGAGACCCAGTACTTC.

For this clone: This same CDR3 is encoded by further DNA sequences in the sample. The CDR3, as DNA: TGTGCCAGCAGTTTAAGGGGCAACTATGGCTACACCTTC. Amino acid sequence: CASSLRGNYGYTF. J is TRBJ1-2 and V is TRBV12-3 or TRBV12-4; tentatively, D is TRBD1 (5 bases). CDR3 length: 13 residues. V dropped 2 bases and J dropped 2 bases, with 6 bases sitting between them.

The CDR3 nucleotides read TGTGCCAGCAGCTCGACAACCACTTCGGGACAGCGAAATTCACCCCTCCACTTT. Encoded protein: CASSSTTTSGQRNSPLHF. V gene TRBV7-9 combines with J gene TRBJ1-6, with 7 bases fitting TRBD1. V lost 4 bases, J lost 7 bases, and 16 bases stayed unmatched. This CDR3 has 18 amino acids. Germline V gene lookup returns CDR1 SEHNR and CDR2 FQNEAQ (reference sequence).

The rearrangement uses TRBV18 and TRBJ2-5; 8 positions agree with TRBD2. Germline lookup yields CDR1 KGHSH and CDR2 LQKENI. Unmatched junction bases numbered 8, after V lost 3 bases and J lost 5 bases. The CDR3 contains 15 residues. Here the CDR3 reads CASSPPGLGGETQYF. CDR3 sequence (DNA): TGTGCCAGCTCACCTCCGGGACTAGGAGGCGAGACCCAGTACTTC.

The chain is built from TRBV5-1 and TRBJ1-3; D remains unclear. This CDR3 spans 15 amino acids. CDR1 SGHRS and CDR2 YFSETQ come from the germline V gene. V was clipped by 1 base and J by 0 bases, with 8 bases between them. CDR3 in DNA: TGCGCCAGCAGCTTGAACGCCGGCTCTGGAAACACCATATATTTT. Its translation is CASSLNAGSGNTIYF.